This TCR beta chain came from a study of vaccination effects on CD4 cells after COVID-19. CDR3 length: 12 amino acids. Trimming took 6 bases from V and 4 from J, leaving 7 bases between them. Germline assignment: CDR1 SNHLY and CDR2 FYNNEI. Repertoires were generated with immunoSEQ multiplex PCR, while TCRdb's copy carries only in-frame clones and drops some. The sample has approximately 68,000 clones; around 81% are singletons. Expansion of antigen-specific CD4+ T cells with viral peptide pools was carried out by the ViraFEST assay before sequencing. The authors isolated CD4+ T cells after 9 to 10 days of culture. Nobody among the vaccine recipients had prior SARS-CoV-2 infection (nucleocapsid antibodies were negative). Turning to this clone: Antigen specificity is unknown.

The sequencing used CD4+ T cells from PBMCs cultured with SARS-CoV-2 spike peptides, collected before COVID-19 vaccination. The TCR was taken from a human donor who received a COVID-19 vaccine. The chain uses TRBV2 and TRBJ1-3; no reliable D call. DNA for the CDR3: TGTGCCAGCAGACGTCAGGGAAACACCATATATTTT. Protein: CASRRQGNTIYF.